This T cell receptor beta chain was captured in a study of OX40 agonist ivuxolimab in advanced cancers. Looking at the study overall: The group had a mean age of about 60 years, ranged from about 20 to 80, and was 75% to 85% male. Study conclusions and caveats: In CD8+ T cells, expanded clones were on average more numerous than in CD4+. At doses 0.1 to 3.0 mg/kg, CD4+ and CD8+ clones expanded. Expanded peripheral T cell antigen specificity was not determined.

The J segment lost 4 bases and the V segment lost 8 bases, leaving 8 bases of the junction unmatched. This CDR3 is 14 amino acids long. CDR1 is SGHDN, CDR2 FVKESK, per germline. On this clone: Its antigen is as yet unknown.

Repertoires were generated with immunoSEQ multiplex PCR, while TCRdb's copy carries only in-frame clones and drops some. The data hold tens of thousands of clones, with roughly 87% observed a single time. The sequenced sample was CD4+ or CD8+ T cells sorted from blood, obtained in a trial of the OX40 agonist ivuxolimab. The J gene is TRBJ1-2, the V gene TRBV14; 9 nucleotides line up with TRBD1. This clonotype originated in an adult with an advanced solid tumor such as melanoma, head and neck, liver or kidney cancer. CDR3 bases: TGTGCCAGCGGGCCCGGGGACAGGGCCTATGGCTACACCTTC. Protein product: CASGPGDRAYGYTF. Using reference TRBV14 and TRBJ1-2 for the parts outside the CDR3, the full variable domain is EAGVTQFPSHSVIEKGQTVTLRCDPISGHDNLYWYRRVMGKEIKFLLHFVKESKQDESGMPNNRFLAERTGGTYSTLKVQPAELEDSGVYFCASGPGDRAYGYTFGSGTRLTVV.